The 3 T cell receptor beta chains listed next were all sequenced from one sample in a study of T cells in Graves' hyperthyroidism and ophthalmopathy. RNA transcripts yielded amplified TCR beta CDR3 regions. In the first-round RT-PCR of the TCR CDR3, the HTBI primer set was used. TCRdb re-derived calls from the multiplex PCR reads in MiXCR, one entry per CDR3 protein. The sample has about 210,000 distinct CDR3 sequences; roughly 18% are singletons. The sample consisted of blood. These receptors came from a man aged 50-59 years with Graves' hyperthyroidism.

At least ten counts were recorded for this clonotype. V and J are TRBV5-1 and TRBJ2-3, with D possibly TRBD1 on 7 matching bases. This CDR3 has 15 amino acids. The V and J ends lost 1 base and 1 base respectively, with 10 bases between them. Per the germline V gene, CDR1 is SGHRS and CDR2 is YFSETQ. CDR3 amino acids: CASSLSRGGTDTQYF. The CDR3 nucleotides read TGCGCCAGCAGCTTGTCCAGGGGGGGCACAGATACGCAGTATTTT.

This clonotype was recorded at least ten times. V usage is TRBV6-1 and J usage is TRBJ2-5, with 8 bases aligning to TRBD1. J gave up 4 bases and V 1 base, and 5 bases lay outside the gene matches. The CDR3 length is 15 residues. CDR1 MNHNS and CDR2 SASEGT come from the germline V gene. CDR3 DNA sequence: TGTGCCAGCAGTGAAGGAGGACAGGGAGCAGAGACCCAGTACTTC. Translation gives CASSEGGQGAETQYF.

This clonotype was counted a single time. It may be a read error: a sequence one base away is much more abundant. The chain joins TRBV12-5 to TRBJ2-7, with D possibly being TRBD1 (5 bases). Germline V gene data show CDR1 as LGHNT and CDR2 as FRNRAP. This CDR3 is built from 15 residues. As DNA, the CDR3 is TGTGTTAGTGGTCCTCAATGGGGCCCACGATACGAGCAGTACTTC. This translates into CVSGPQWGPRYEQYF. The full variable domain, with the rest looked up from reference TRBV12-5 and TRBJ2-7, is DARVTQTPRHKVTEMGQEVTMRCQPILGHNTVFWYRQTMMQGLELLAYFRNRAPLDDSGMPKDRFSAEMPDATLATLKIQPSEPRDSAVYFCVSGPQWGPRYEQYFGPGTRLTVT.